The rows below give T cell receptor beta chains drawn from one sample of a study of blood T cell repertoires in COVID-19. Profiled with immunoSEQ multiplex PCR; TCRdb holds only in-frame clones, not every one. The profile shows around 120,000 clones, 75% to 90% of them singletons. Input material: peripheral blood. The receptors here all came from a man in his sixties or seventies with acute or convalescent COVID-19. The CDR3 runs from the conserved cysteine through the conserved F or W. The order of the fields is clone size, D gene, J gene, V gene, CDR3 DNA, CDR3 protein. D genes are given only for firm matches. Where a row states a size, it is once, few, many or the class of an expanded clone; other rows omit it.

>once|TRBD1|TRBJ1-1|TRBV5-5
TGTGCCAGCAGCTTGGGGGGGACAGGGTTGAACACTGAAGCTTTCTTT
CASSLGGTGLNTEAFF
>.|TRBD2|TRBJ2-7|TRBV7-9
TGTGCCAGCAGCTTCGCGGGCGGGGGGGCCAACTACGAGCAGTACTTC
CASSFAGGGANYEQYF
>.|TRBD2|TRBJ2-5|TRBV19
TGTGCCAGTAGTCTTCTAGCGGGGGGCCGGGGAGAGACCCAGTACTTC
CASSLLAGGRGETQYF
>.|TRBD1|TRBJ1-2|TRBV7-2
TGTGCCAGCAGCCGGAACCGGGACAGGGCGTACTACACCTTC
CASSRNRDRAYYTF
>.|TRBD2|TRBJ2-3|TRBV2
TGTGCCAGCAGGGACACTAGCGGGGCCTCGTTCGGCAGGACGCAGTATTTT
CASRDTSGASFGRTQYF
>.|.|TRBJ1-1|TRBV5-8
TGTGCCAGCAGCCGCAGGGTTGGCACTGAAGCTTTCTTT
CASSRRVGTEAFF
>.|TRBD2|TRBJ2-5|TRBV9
TGTGCCAGCAGCGTTATGACTAGCGTTGGTGAGACCCAGTACTTC
CASSVMTSVGETQYF
>few|.|TRBJ2-7|TRBV21-1
TGTGCCAGCAGCACACAGATCCGGACAGGGTCAACCTACGAGCAGTACTTC
CASSTQIRTGSTYEQYF
>.|TRBD1|TRBJ2-5|TRBV2
TGTGCCAGCGGCGGGACAGGCCAAGAGACCCAGTACTTC
CASGGTGQETQYF
>few|TRBD1|TRBJ2-7|TRBV7-3
TGTGCCAGCAGCTTAGGCCCACAGGACAGGGGTTACGAGCAGTACTTC
CASSLGPQDRGYEQYF
>.|TRBD1|TRBJ1-6|TRBV30
TGTGCCTGGAGTACCCAGACAGGGATGGGCTCACCCCTCCACTTT
CAWSTQTGMGSPLHF
>.|TRBD1|TRBJ1-5|TRBV6-2/TRBV6-3
TGTGCCAGCAGGCCTACAGGGGGCGGGCCTGGGGGGAGCAATCAGCCCCAGCATTTT
CASRPTGGGPGGSNQPQHF
>.|.|TRBJ2-1|TRBV27
TGTGCCAGCAGCCTCACCGAGAAAAACGATAAGTTCTTC
CASSLTEKNDKFF
>.|.|TRBJ2-2|TRBV2
TGTGCCAGCAGTGCCGACACCGGGGAGCTGTTTTTT
CASSADTGELFF
>.|.|TRBJ1-5|TRBV10-3
TGTGCCATCAGTGGGGGGGTTCGTAATCAGCCCCAGCATTTT
CAISGGVRNQPQHF
>.|.|TRBJ1-1|TRBV3-1/TRBV3-2
TGTGCCAGCAGTCCGGGGGCTGAAGCTTTCTTT
CASSPGAEAFF
>.|TRBD1|TRBJ1-2|TRBV19
TGTGCCAGCCGTCCGGGACAGGGTTCCTATGGCTACACCTTC
CASRPGQGSYGYTF
>.|TRBD1|TRBJ1-3|TRBV19
TGTGCCAGTAGGTCGGGACAGCGCTCTGGAAACACCATATATTTT
CASRSGQRSGNTIYF
>few|TRBD1|TRBJ1-5|TRBV27
TGTGCCAGCAGTCCGGGACAGAGTTATAGCAATCAGCCCCAGCATTTT
CASSPGQSYSNQPQHF
>.|.|TRBJ1-4|TRBV6-5
TGTGCCAGCAGTTACCCAGGCTCTAATGAAAAACTGTTTTTT
CASSYPGSNEKLFF
>.|.|TRBJ2-7|TRBV6-6
TGTGCCAGCAGCCTCGGACAGTCCGAGCAGTACTTC
CASSLGQSEQYF
>once|TRBD2|TRBJ2-1|TRBV5-1
TGCGCCAGCAGCTTAGCGGGGGGCGTATACAATGAGCAGTTCTTC
CASSLAGGVYNEQFF
>.|TRBD1|TRBJ1-4|TRBV7-9
TGTGCCAGCAGCTGGACCGGGACAGCGACTAATGAAAAACTGTTTTTT
CASSWTGTATNEKLFF
>.|.|TRBJ2-3|TRBV15
TGTGCCACCAGCACCCCCGTAAACTTGGGGGGAAGCACAGATACGCAGTATTTT
CATSTPVNLGGSTDTQYF
>few|TRBD1|TRBJ2-1|TRBV9
TGTGCCAGCAGCCTCGGACAGGGTTCCTACAATGAGCAGTTCTTC
CASSLGQGSYNEQFF
>.|.|TRBJ1-6|TRBV2
TGTGCCAGCAGTGAATTATGGTTCAGGGATAATTCACCCCTCCACTTT
CASSELWFRDNSPLHF
>many|.|TRBJ1-3|TRBV11-2
TGTGCCAGCAGCTTAGCGGGGTCCTTTGGAAACACCATATATTTT
CASSLAGSFGNTIYF
>few|TRBD1|TRBJ1-4|TRBV5-5
TGTGCCACCACGAGGGGCGGACAGGATGAAAAACTGTTTTTT
CATTRGGQDEKLFF
>.|.|TRBJ2-1|TRBV25-1
TGTGCCAGCAGTGAATCCACTAGCTTCTCCTACAATGAGCAGTTCTTC
CASSESTSFSYNEQFF
>.|TRBD1|TRBJ1-1|TRBV11-2
TGTGCCAGCAGCTTTACAGGGGCTTCGATGAACACTGAAGCTTTCTTT
CASSFTGASMNTEAFF
>.|TRBD1|TRBJ2-3|TRBV19
TGTGCCAGTAGCAGGGGACAGGGTGGAGATACGCAGTATTTT
CASSRGQGGDTQYF
>.|TRBD1|TRBJ2-7|TRBV27
TGTGCCAGCAAACGGACAGGAGGCGACGAGCAGTACTTC
CASKRTGGDEQYF
>.|TRBD1|TRBJ1-1|TRBV5-8
TGTGCCAGCAGCCCGACAGGGGGTAGGAACACTGAAGCTTTCTTT
CASSPTGGRNTEAFF
>.|.|TRBJ2-3|TRBV18
TGTGCCAGCTCATCGAGCACAGATACGCAGTATTTT
CASSSSTDTQYF
>.|TRBD1|TRBJ1-1|TRBV7-9
TGTGCCAGCAGCTTAAGGTCAGGGGGGACTGAAGCTTTCTTT
CASSLRSGGTEAFF
>.|TRBD1|TRBJ2-7|TRBV19
TGTGCCAGTAGTACCCGGGACAGGTCCTACGAGCAGTACTTC
CASSTRDRSYEQYF
>few|TRBD1|TRBJ1-4|TRBV5-6
TGTGCCAGCAGGGGACAGATTAATGAAAAACTGTTTTTT
CASRGQINEKLFF
>.|.|TRBJ1-2|TRBV5-8
TGTGCCAGCAGCCCCCTGGACAGATCCTATGGCTACACCTTC
CASSPLDRSYGYTF
>.|.|TRBJ2-7|TRBV24-1
TGTGCCACCAGTGATTGCCTGGACAGTTTTTACGAGCAGTACTTC
CATSDCLDSFYEQYF
>few|TRBD1|TRBJ1-1|TRBV7-2
TGTGCCAGCAGCCCTGGGACAGGAAGAGAGAACACTGAAGCTTTCTTT
CASSPGTGRENTEAFF
>few|TRBD2|TRBJ2-2|TRBV7-9
TGTGCCAGCAGCTTAGATGGAGTAGCGGGGGCCAGGACCGGGGAGCTGTTTTTT
CASSLDGVAGARTGELFF
>.|TRBD2|TRBJ2-7|TRBV3-1/TRBV3-2
TGTGCCAGCAGCCCCCGTGGGACTAATCCCGACGAGCAGTACTTC
CASSPRGTNPDEQYF
>.|.|TRBJ1-4|TRBV28
TGTGCCAGCAACCAAGACCGCCGGCAGGGTGAAAAACTGTTTTTT
CASNQDRRQGEKLFF
>.|TRBD2|TRBJ2-7|TRBV10-3
TGTGCCATCAGGACCTCGCCGGGACTAGCTTACGAGCAGTACTTC
CAIRTSPGLAYEQYF
>few|.|TRBJ1-1|TRBV4-1
TGCGCCAGCAGCCCGTCGCGGGGCACTGAAGCTTTCTTT
CASSPSRGTEAFF
>.|.|TRBJ2-3|TRBV19
TGTGCCAGTAGACGCGGGACTAGCACAGATACGCAGTATTTT
CASRRGTSTDTQYF
>.|.|TRBJ1-2|TRBV4-1
TGCGCCAGCAGCCAAGAACGGGTGGAGAGCTACACCTTC
CASSQERVESYTF
>.|.|TRBJ1-4|TRBV18
TGTGCCAGCTCACCCAATCAACTCAACACTAATGAAAAACTGTTTTTT
CASSPNQLNTNEKLFF
>.|TRBD1|TRBJ1-1|TRBV7-2
TGTGCCAGCAGCAATCAAGGGACAGGGGGCCTGGCTTTCTTT
CASSNQGTGGLAFF
>.|TRBD1|TRBJ2-7|TRBV5-1
TGCGCCAGCAGCTGGACAGGGGACTACGAGCAGTACTTC
CASSWTGDYEQYF
>.|TRBD1|TRBJ2-2|TRBV19
TGTGCCAGTAGTACGGGACCGGGACAGGGGAACACCGGGGAGCTGTTTTTT
CASSTGPGQGNTGELFF
>.|.|TRBJ2-2|TRBV7-9
TGTGCCAGCAGCCCCAGCGGGGAGCTGTTTTTT
CASSPSGELFF
>.|TRBD1|TRBJ2-2|TRBV19
TGTGCCAGCCAACAGGGGGTGGGCGGGGAGCTGTTTTTT
CASQQGVGGELFF
>.|.|TRBJ2-7|TRBV5-1
TGCGCCAGCAGCTTGTACGGGATAGGCGAGCAGTACTTC
CASSLYGIGEQYF
>.|TRBD2|TRBJ2-1|TRBV7-3
TGTGCCAGCAGCCAAGGGACTAGCGGGGGGTTGGATGAGCAGTTCTTC
CASSQGTSGGLDEQFF
>.|.|TRBJ2-3|TRBV6-5
TGTGCCAGCAACGGCCGGGGGCGGGGGATTGGTACGCAGTATTTT
CASNGRGRGIGTQYF
>.|TRBD1|TRBJ2-2|TRBV7-9
TGTGCCAGCAGCCCCACCACCGGGACAGTACTTAACACCGGGGAGCTGTTTTTT
CASSPTTGTVLNTGELFF
>.|.|TRBJ1-1|TRBV9
TGTGCCAGCAGCGTGGGGGCGCATACTGAAGCTTTCTTT
CASSVGAHTEAFF